This T cell receptor beta chain was identified during a study of T and B cells in COVID-19 patients. Study at large: Blood was sampled from COVID-19 patients who were either actively infected or recovered. Recovered patients mostly had mild to moderate COVID-19 managed as outpatients.

The germline V gene encodes CDR1 ENHRY and CDR2 SYGVKD. The CDR3 runs to 13 residues. From blood, about 250-500 ng of genomic DNA served as TRB template. Multiplex PCR with BIOMED2 TRB-A/B primer pools amplified TRB rearrangements. TCRdb itself ran the multiplex PCR reads through MiXCR, one entry per CDR3 protein. The profile covers some 8,400 distinct CDR3 sequences, with 20% to 30% appearing a single time and 15% to 20% taken by the ten largest. Whole-study findings and limits: Patients with COVID-19 reportedly showed strongly skewed T cell receptor beta variable and joining gene usage. Blood from mildly ill patients while symptomatic, and early samples from severe cases, were scarce.

This clonotype occurred once. Its antigen is currently unknown. The material sequenced was blood. V is TRBV10-3 and J is TRBJ2-5, with D possibly being TRBD2 (6 bases). The DNA end is more similar to TRBJ2-1, so the J call may be wrong. The sequence came from a human donor with active COVID-19. The CDR3 spells CAISPSASETQFF. DNA for the CDR3: TGTGCCATCAGTCCTAGCGCCTCAGAGACCCAGTTCTTC.